The sequence of this T cell receptor (beta chain) was determined in a study of early T cells in non-severe SARS-CoV-2 infection (dated by TCRdb to the early 2020s). For context, the study as a whole: Because TCR sequencing relied on bulk RNA taken from unsorted whole blood, pairing of alpha and beta chains was not possible. Study-wide conclusions, independent of this receptor: Matching against VDJdb was skewed toward anti-spike CD8 responses, likely underestimated virus-specific expansions, and missed private and CD4 specificities.

The library came from 5' RACE. Sequencing relied on a NextSeq 500. Unique molecular identifiers were attached to individual cDNA molecules in the TCR library protocol so that sequencing error and PCR bias could be corrected. Both TCR alpha and beta chains were sequenced, and tight co-correlation was observed between alpha and beta sequence abundances in each sample. The study's processing was this. Decombinator V4 was used to annotate the V gene, J gene and CDR3 of the TCR sequences. TCRs were defined as expanded if a significant change between any two time points was detected under a Poisson model with p below 0.0001. Abundances of TCRs were expressed as counts per million after normalisation to the total number of TCRs sequenced in each sample. TRAV1-2 paired with TRAJ12, TRAJ20 or TRAJ33 defined MAIT TCRs, while TRAV10 paired with TRAJ18 defined iNKT TCRs. A search of VDJdb, accessed on 1 November 2021, was run for TCRs annotated to CMV, EBV and SARS-CoV-2, with TCRs annotated for multiple antigens excluded. TCRdb ran its own pipeline on the public reads, namely fastp trimming at Q25 and MiXCR clone calling, and kept in-frame beta chains. Identical CDR3 protein sequences are pooled into one entry, listed with their most common genes and DNA. It is TCRdb's table, rather than the study itself, that gives the V and J calls and clone size. The sample table records 30,000 to 40,000 distinct CDR3 sequences; roughly 5% of these occur just once. Of the sample, roughly 17% is held by the ten largest clones.

The germline V gene (reference sequence) specifies DFQATT as CDR1 and SNEGSKA as CDR2. The CDR3 starts with the cysteine, ends with the phenylalanine, and has 16 residues. Here the CDR3 DNA is all that survives: 48 bases in frame from base 1. At the junction V is shortened by 3 bases and J by 9 bases, with 21 bases in between. Set within a cohort of healthcare workers in London, UK, this nested case-control study involved weekly PCR testing of nasopharyngeal swabs along with blood sampling. Healthcare workers were enrolled in the week of the UK lockdown, from 23 to 31 March 2020, and were followed every week for up to roughly 16 weeks. This clonotype was found many times. Its antigen target is currently unknown. Base qualities were left out, and no much larger clone turns up one base away.

The sequence is built from TRBV20-1 and TRBJ1-6; the D region possibly corresponds to TRBD1 (6 bases align). The source is an adult who was a healthcare worker with PCR-confirmed SARS-CoV-2 infection or an uninfected control (not recorded which). Material for sequencing was whole blood. The CDR3 has the sequence CSASLQGSSERSPLHF. The sequenced DNA: TGCAGTGCTAGTCTACAGGGTTCATCGGAGCGTTCACCCCTCCACTTT.